This T cell receptor (beta chain) appears in the sequencing data of a study of blood T cells in healthy people across ages. At the level of the study: Researchers report that template switching captured about one barcoded beta molecule per two T cells. Study-wide findings and caveats: Strong correlation existed between TCR beta diversity and naive T cell percentage.

Points on this clonotype: What it binds is unknown.

A second PCR of about 6 to 11 cycles used a sample-barcoded 5' primer and a J-beta primer mix. TCRdb re-analysed the 5' RACE reads in MiXCR, keeping a single row per CDR3 protein. The sample shows around 700,000 distinct CDR3 sequences, approximately 25% of them seen only once. This CDR3 spans 19 amino acids. Unmatched junction bases numbered 13, after V lost 1 base and J lost 1 base. From germline, CDR1 is LGHNA and CDR2 YSLEER. These data are also associated with another study on T cells of mothers and their children.

The chain uses TRBV4-3 and TRBJ2-1; TRBD2 matches 7 bases. Sequences were obtained from blood. This TCR was recovered from a boy aged 5 to 17 in good health. The CDR3 sequence: CASSQGRLAGVRSYNEQFF. CDR3 DNA: TGCGCCAGCAGCCAAGGGCGGTTAGCGGGTGTGAGGTCCTACAATGAGCAGTTCTTC.